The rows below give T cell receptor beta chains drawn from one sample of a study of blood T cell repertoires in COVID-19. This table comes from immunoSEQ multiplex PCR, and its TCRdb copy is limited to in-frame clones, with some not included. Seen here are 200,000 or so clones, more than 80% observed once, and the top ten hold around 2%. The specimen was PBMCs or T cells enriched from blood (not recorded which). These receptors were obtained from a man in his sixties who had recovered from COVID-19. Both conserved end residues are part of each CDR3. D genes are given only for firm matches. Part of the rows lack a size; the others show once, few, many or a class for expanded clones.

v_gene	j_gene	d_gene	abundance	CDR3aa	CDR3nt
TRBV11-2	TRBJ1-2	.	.	CASSLATPGTSGGYTF	TGTGCCAGCAGCTTAGCGACCCCGGGCACCTCAGGGGGCTACACCTTC
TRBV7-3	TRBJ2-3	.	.	CASSSQGSTDTQYF	TGTGCCAGCAGCTCGCAGGGAAGCACAGATACGCAGTATTTT
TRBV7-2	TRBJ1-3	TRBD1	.	CASSPQGAGNTIYF	TGTGCCAGCAGCCCACAGGGGGCTGGAAACACCATATATTTT
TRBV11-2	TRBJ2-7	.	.	CASSLRVGEQYF	TGTGCCAGCAGCTTACGGGTCGGCGAGCAGTACTTC
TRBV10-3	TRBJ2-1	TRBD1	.	CAISDRGQGAGEQFF	TGTGCCATCAGTGATAGGGGGCAGGGCGCGGGTGAGCAGTTCTTC
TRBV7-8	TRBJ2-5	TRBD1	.	CASSLQGVRETQYF	TGTGCCAGCAGCTTACAGGGGGTACGGGAGACCCAGTACTTC
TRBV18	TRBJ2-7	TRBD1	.	CASSPGQGVEQYF	TGTGCCAGCTCACCCGGACAGGGAGTCGAGCAGTACTTC
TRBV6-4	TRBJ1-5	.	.	CASSTRTDQPQHF	TGTGCCAGCAGTACACGGACAGATCAGCCCCAGCATTTT
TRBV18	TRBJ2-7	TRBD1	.	CASSPPGQGAYEQYF	TGTGCCAGCTCACCACCGGGACAGGGGGCCTACGAGCAGTACTTC
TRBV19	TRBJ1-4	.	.	CASSRGTLGTNEKLFF	TGTGCCAGTAGCCGGGGGACCTTGGGAACTAATGAAAAACTGTTTTTT
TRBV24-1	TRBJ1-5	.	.	CATSGGRPNQPQHF	TGTGCCACCAGCGGAGGGCGTCCCAATCAGCCCCAGCATTTT
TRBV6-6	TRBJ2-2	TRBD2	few	CASRGTSGGPGELFF	TGTGCCAGCAGAGGGACTAGCGGGGGTCCCGGGGAGCTGTTTTTT
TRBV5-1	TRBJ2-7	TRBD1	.	CASRDGTGGAHEQYF	TGCGCCAGCAGGGACGGGACAGGAGGAGCCCACGAGCAGTACTTC
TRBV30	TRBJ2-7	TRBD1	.	CAWTKDRGLFYEQYF	TGTGCCTGGACCAAAGACAGGGGACTTTTCTACGAGCAGTACTTC
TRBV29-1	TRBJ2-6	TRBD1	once	CGTGESGANVLTF	TGCGGGACAGGGGAGTCTGGGGCCAACGTCCTGACTTTC
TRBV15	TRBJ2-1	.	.	CATSRDLLREQFF	TGTGCCACTAGCAGAGATCTTCTCCGTGAGCAGTTCTTC
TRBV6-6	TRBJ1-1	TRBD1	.	CASSSRTGNTEAFF	TGTGCCAGCAGTTCTAGGACAGGGAACACTGAAGCTTTCTTT